This T cell receptor (beta chain) was found in a study of blood T cell repertoires in COVID-19. TCRdb's copy holds only in-frame clones and misses some; the assay was immunoSEQ multiplex PCR. The data contain under 200,000 clones, more than 70% of them seen just once; the ten biggest clones take up approximately 2.7%. CDR3 length: 17 residues. V dropped 6 bases and J dropped 4; count of bases not matched to a gene: 16. The germline V gene has CDR1 SGHDN and CDR2 FVKESK. A single count supports this clone. Sequences were obtained from peripheral blood. The source of this sequence is a man aged 35 to 55 with active or convalescent COVID-19. The gene calls are TRBV14 and TRBJ2-5, with 8 bases identical to TRBD2. The CDR3 reads CASSTIMAGLAGETQYF. In DNA, the CDR3 is TGTGCCAGCAGTACAATCATGGCAGGACTAGCTGGAGAGACCCAGTACTTC.